This T cell receptor beta chain was sequenced in a study of molecular identifiers for immune sequencing clone quantification. TCRdb reprocessed the PCR reads via MiXCR and lists one record per CDR3 protein. The data contain about half a million distinct CDR3 sequences, roughly 24% of them singletons. Turning to this clonotype: One junction end does not reproduce the germline sequence, and a read error may be involved.

The sample consisted of naive CD8+ T cells from blood, with Jurkat cell RNA spiked in. Subset in this sample: FACS-sorted CD8+CD4-CCR7+CD45RA+ naive T cells. This TCR was recovered from a human donor in good health. Some libraries in this study had Jurkat cell RNA spiked in.

CDR3 in amino acids: CASGEGSQNLQYF. The CDR3 DNA reads as TGTGCCAGCGGTGAGGGTTCTCAAAACCTTCAGTACTTC. The chain has TRBV27 and TRBJ2-4, with D possibly being TRBD2 (5 bases). There are 13 residues in the CDR3. Germline loops: CDR1 MNHEY, CDR2 SMNVEV (reference sequence).